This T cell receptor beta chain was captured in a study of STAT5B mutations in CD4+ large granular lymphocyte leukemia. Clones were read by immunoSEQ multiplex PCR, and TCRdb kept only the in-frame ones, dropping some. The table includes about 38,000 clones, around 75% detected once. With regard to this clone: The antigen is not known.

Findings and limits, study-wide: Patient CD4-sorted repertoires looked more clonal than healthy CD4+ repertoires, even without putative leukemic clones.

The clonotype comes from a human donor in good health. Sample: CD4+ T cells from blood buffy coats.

CDR3: CASSLGLAGNEQFF. The CDR3 DNA is TGTGCCAGCAGCTTAGGACTAGCGGGCAATGAGCAGTTCTTC. The chain carries TRBV11-3 and TRBJ2-1; 10 nucleotides line up with TRBD2. From germline, CDR1 is SGHNT and CDR2 YENEEA. The CDR3 is 14 amino acids. Trimming removed 1 base from V and 6 bases from J; junction bases left unmatched: 0.